This entry lists 26 T cell receptor beta chains sequenced from one sample in a study of CD4 T cells in relation to SARS-CoV-2 and coronaviruses. TCRdb's copy holds only in-frame clones and misses some; the assay was immunoSEQ multiplex PCR. The sample shows some 21,000 clones, 76% of them seen only once. These TCRs' antigens remain unknown. Unexposed donor CD4+ T cells date from about 2011-2018, before the COVID-19 pandemic. After roughly ten days of culture, CD4+ T cells were isolated. The sequenced sample was CD4+ T cells from PBMCs, cultured in vitro. Receptor source: a human donor in good health.

The rearrangement joins TRBV18 to TRBJ1-3, with 7 bases lining up with TRBD1. The CDR3 has 16 amino acids. Germline CDR1 is KGHSH and CDR2 is LQKENI. J lost 4 bases, V lost 2 bases, and 8 bases had no gene match. Here the CDR3 DNA reads TGTGCCAGCTCACCAACGGGCCAGGGGGACGGAAACACCATATATTTT. This sequence encodes CASSPTGQGDGNTIYF.

The chain uses TRBV7-2 and TRBJ2-1; 7 bases fit TRBD2. CDR3 length: 16 residues. The V gene's germline CDR1 is SGHTA and CDR2 FQGNSA. Unmatched junction bases numbered 10, after V lost 5 bases and J lost 3 bases. The CDR3 bases are TGTGCCAGCAGCCTGGCTTCGGGAGGCCACTACAATGAGCAGTTCTTC. Its protein product is CASSLASGGHYNEQFF.

This sequence joins TRBV5-8 and TRBJ2-1; 8 bases fit TRBD2. This CDR3 is built from 15 residues. The V gene end was trimmed by 4 bases and the J gene end by 0 bases; junction bases not matched to a gene: 3. Germline V lookup: CDR1 SGHTS, CDR2 YDEGEE. The CDR3 reads CASSPGTSSYNEQFF. DNA for the CDR3: TGTGCCAGCAGCCCGGGGACTAGCTCCTACAATGAGCAGTTCTTC.

The V and J genes are TRBV5-1 and TRBJ2-7; 10 nucleotides align to TRBD2. V shed 2 bases and J 7 bases; nucleotides not matched to a gene: 12. CDR1 and CDR2 from the germline V gene are SGHRS and YFSETQ. The CDR3 loop spans 16 amino acids. CDR3 residues: CASSFSGTSVPEEQYF. The CDR3 nucleotides read TGCGCCAGCAGCTTCTCCGGGACTAGCGTCCCAGAGGAGCAGTACTTC.

This chain links TRBV6-1 with TRBJ1-1; D is unclear. Trimming stripped 1 base from V and 6 bases from J, with 15 bases between. CDR1 MNHNS and CDR2 SASEGT come from the germline V gene. The CDR3 has 15 residues. In nucleotides, the CDR3 is TGTGCCAGCAGTGAAGGTTCTGAGGAAAGGGCTGAAGCTTTCTTT. Its protein is CASSEGSEERAEAFF.

The chain combines TRBV24-1 with TRBJ2-2, with TRBD1 identical over 8 bases. From germline, CDR1 is KGHDR and CDR2 SFDVKD. V trimming: 3 bases; J trimming: 1 base; junction bases outside the gene matches: 3. CDR3 size: 16 residues. CDR3 nucleotide sequence: TGTGCCACCAGTGATCCCACAGGGGGGAACACCGGGGAGCTGTTTTTT. Protein sequence: CATSDPTGGNTGELFF.

The chain is built from TRBV5-5 and TRBJ1-1; no clear D gene. V lost 1 base, J lost 5 bases, and 12 bases lay in between. The CDR3 sequence is 14 residues long. Germline CDR1 SGHKS, CDR2 YYEKEE (reference sequence). The DNA for the CDR3 is TGTGCCAGCAGCTTGACCGGTCTTTGGACTGAAGCTTTCTTT. Translated, it gives CASSLTGLWTEAFF.

In its sample, this clone is medium-sized. This chain connects TRBV11-3 to TRBJ2-1; no reliable D call. CDR1 and CDR2 from the germline V gene are SGHNT and YENEEA. Trimming shortened V by 0 bases and J by 6 bases, and 3 bases separated the two germline ends. The CDR3 is 12 residues long. In DNA, the CDR3 is TGTGCCAGCAGCTTAGAAACCAATGAGCAGTTCTTC. Protein: CASSLETNEQFF.

The chain has TRBV7-2 and TRBJ1-2; D remains unclear. This CDR3 comprises 12 residues. Trimming removed 8 bases at V and 3 bases at J, with 10 bases between. The V gene's germline CDR1 is SGHTA and CDR2 FQGNSA. CDR3 loop: CASGERDYGYTF. CDR3 nucleotides: TGTGCCAGCGGAGAGAGGGACTATGGCTACACCTTC.

CDR3 region: CASTKGGTYENGYTF. CDR3 DNA sequence: TGTGCCAGCACCAAAGGCGGGACATATGAAAATGGCTACACCTTC. This chain links TRBV28 with TRBJ1-2, with D tentatively TRBD1 (6 bases). CDR3 length: 15 residues. Trimming stripped 7 bases from V and 6 bases from J, with 21 bases between. In germline, CDR1 is MDHEN, CDR2 SYDVKM.

The rearrangement uses TRBV7-2 and TRBJ2-1, with D tentatively TRBD2 (6 bases). V gave up 1 base and J gave up 1 base, with 8 bases separating them. CDR3 length: 15 amino acids. Germline loops: CDR1 SGHTA, CDR2 FQGNSA. The CDR3 bases are TGTGCCAGCAGCTTAGACCGGGAGTCCTACAATGAGCAGTTCTTC. Residues: CASSLDRESYNEQFF.

The rearrangement joins TRBV5-8 to TRBJ2-3, with 7 bases fitting TRBD2. This CDR3 is built from 15 residues. The V gene end was trimmed by 4 bases and the J gene end by 4 bases; junction bases not matched to a gene: 9. Germline values: CDR1 SGHTS, CDR2 YDEGEE. The CDR3 sequence is CASSGRVSAADTQYF. CDR3 DNA sequence: TGTGCCAGCAGCGGGAGGGTCTCTGCGGCAGATACGCAGTATTTT.

The V gene is TRBV30, the J gene TRBJ2-5, with D possibly TRBD1 on 7 matching bases. Deletions cut 0 bases from V and 2 bases from J, with 16 bases between. The V gene's germline CDR1 is GTSNPN and CDR2 SVGIG (reference sequence). This CDR3 contains 16 residues. The CDR3 region has the DNA TGTGCCTGGAGTGTAAGGAGGGGGCATGGACAAGAGACCCAGTACTTC. Protein product: CAWSVRRGHGQETQYF.

The CDR3 reads CASSLGQGRTDTQYF. In DNA form, the CDR3 reads TGTGCCAGTAGTCTCGGACAGGGCCGCACAGATACGCAGTATTTT. The chain links TRBV19 to TRBJ2-3, with 8 bases matching TRBD1. This CDR3 contains 15 residues. Trimming removed 5 bases from V and 1 base from J; junction bases left unmatched: 5. Germline CDR1 is LNHDA and CDR2 is SQIVND (reference sequence).

The genes are TRBV2 and TRBJ2-3, with 12 bases lining up with TRBD2. This CDR3 has 18 residues. Germline trimming cut 6 bases from V and 3 bases from J; bases unmatched to any gene: 13. The germline V gene has CDR1 SNHLY and CDR2 FYNNEI. The CDR3 loop is CASRPIKGTSGSTDTQYF. The DNA for the CDR3 is TGTGCCAGCAGGCCGATCAAGGGGACTAGCGGGTCTACAGATACGCAGTATTTT.

The chain uses TRBV7-9 and TRBJ1-1; no definite D call. Trimming removed 0 bases from V and 8 bases from J, with 10 bases in between. Germline CDR1 reads SEHNR; CDR2 reads FQNEAQ (reference sequence). There are 13 residues in the CDR3. Here the CDR3 DNA reads TGTGCCAGCAGCTTAGCGTCGGAGTACGAAGCTTTCTTT. Encoded protein: CASSLASEYEAFF. Full variable domain (rest looked up from reference TRBV7-9 and TRBJ1-1): DTGVSQNPRHKITKRGQNVTFRCDPISEHNRLYWYRQTLGQGPEFLTYFQNEAQLEKSRLLSDRFSAERPKGSFSTLEIQRTEQGDSAMYLCASSLASEYEAFFGQGTRLTVV.

The V and J genes are TRBV12-3 or TRBV12-4 and TRBJ1-1; TRBD1 aligns across 10 bases. After removal of 8 bases from V and 8 bases from J, the junction contained 8 bases not matched to a gene. The CDR3 covers 13 residues. CDR3 amino acids: CASGRTGGAEAFF. The CDR3 nucleotides read TGTGCCAGCGGACGGACAGGGGGTGCGGAAGCTTTCTTT.

This clone came up a few times. This chain links TRBV7-2 with TRBJ2-1; the match to TRBD2 covers 8 bases. V lost 5 bases and J lost 3; bases outside the gene matches: 6. Germline loops: CDR1 SGHTA, CDR2 FQGNSA. The CDR3 loop spans 15 amino acids. CDR3 DNA sequence: TGTGCCAGCAGCACTCAAGCGGGAGTCTACAATGAGCAGTTCTTC. It yields the protein CASSTQAGVYNEQFF.

This clone showed up just a few times. The chain joins TRBV18 to TRBJ2-1, with 7 bases that match TRBD2. CDR3 length: 14 residues. Trimming cost V 6 bases and J 6 bases; bases outside gene matches: 8. Germline CDR1 is KGHSH and CDR2 is LQKENI. CDR3 bases: TGTGCCAGCTCCCTTGGGGGAGGGGTCAATGAGCAGTTCTTC. Residues: CASSLGGGVNEQFF.

The chain employs TRBV30 and TRBJ1-1; the D is unclear. The V gene's germline CDR1 is GTSNPN and CDR2 SVGIG (reference sequence). Deletions cut 2 bases from V and 4 bases from J, with 11 bases between. This CDR3 has 13 amino acids. The CDR3 coding sequence is TGTGCCTGGAGTCCTCCTCGAGCCACTGAAGCTTTCTTT. Amino acids: CAWSPPRATEAFF.

This chain connects TRBV9 to TRBJ2-7; TRBD2 aligns across 7 bases. Germline lookup yields CDR1 SGDLS and CDR2 YYNGEE. V shed 0 bases and J 2 bases; nucleotides not matched to a gene: 11. The CDR3 has 17 amino acids. The CDR3: CASSVERLAGPPYEQYF. CDR3 bases: TGTGCCAGCAGCGTAGAACGATTAGCGGGTCCACCCTACGAGCAGTACTTC.

The rearrangement uses TRBV27 and TRBJ2-2; D is possibly TRBD2 (5 bases). The CDR3 loop spans 16 amino acids. Trimming took off 3 bases at V and 4 bases at J, with 15 bases between the two ends. Germline V gives CDR1 MNHEY, CDR2 SMNVEV (reference sequence). The CDR3, as DNA: TGTGCCAGCAGTTTGAACACCGGGGAAATCACCGGGGAGCTGTTTTTT. Its protein product is CASSLNTGEITGELFF.

This clone was seen a few times. The rearrangement joins TRBV19 to TRBJ1-2, with D perhaps TRBD1 (5 bases). The germline V and J ends were trimmed by 4 bases and 4 bases, with 19 bases remaining between them. CDR1 is LNHDA and CDR2 is SQIVND in the germline V gene (reference sequence). The CDR3 loop spans 16 amino acids. Written as DNA, the CDR3 is TGTGCCAGTAGTACCACCCTCGGCTCAGGGAGCTATGGCTACACCTTC. Amino acid sequence: CASSTTLGSGSYGYTF.

This chain connects TRBV28 to TRBJ1-1; D not resolved. Germline V gives CDR1 MDHEN, CDR2 SYDVKM. Between the trimmed V and J ends, which lost 2 bases and 11 bases, there was a span of 9 bases. This CDR3 comprises 11 residues. The CDR3 coding sequence is TGTGCCAGCAGTTTAAATCGTGGGGCTTTCTTT. Protein sequence: CASSLNRGAFF.

The chain combines TRBV7-3 with TRBJ2-7; TRBD1 aligns across 11 bases. V trimming: 4 bases; J trimming: 6 bases; junction bases outside the gene matches: 14. CDR3 size: 17 residues. Germline assignment: CDR1 SGHTA and CDR2 FQGTGA. The CDR3 DNA reads as TGTGCCAGCAGCTACGATCTACCGGGACAGGGGGGAGGCGAGCAGTACTTC. This translates into CASSYDLPGQGGGEQYF. Looking up the rest from reference TRBV7-3 and TRBJ2-7 gives the full variable domain: GAGVSQTPSNKVTEKGKYVELRCDPISGHTALYWYRQSLGQGPEFLIYFQGTGAADDSGLPNDRFFAVRPEGSVSTLKIQRTERGDSAVYLCASSYDLPGQGGGEQYFGPGTRLTVT.

The chain couples TRBV6-5 to TRBJ2-1; D is possibly TRBD1 (6 bases). The CDR3 is made up of 13 amino acids. V was pared by 6 bases and J by 8 bases, with 14 bases between. Germline V gives CDR1 MNHEY, CDR2 SVGAGI. The CDR3 bases are TGTGCCAGCAGGGGGGCGAGGGGAGATGAGCAGTTCTTC. Translation: CASRGARGDEQFF.